The rows below give T cell receptor beta chains drawn from one sample of a study of blood T cell repertoires in COVID-19. Generated by immunoSEQ multiplex PCR, the TCRdb table keeps only in-frame clones and is missing some. The sample yields roughly 96,000 clones, about 80% seen once. Sequencing was carried out using peripheral blood. These receptors originate from a man aged 80 or over with acute or convalescent COVID-19. Both conserved end residues are part of each CDR3.

j_call v_call cdr3_aa
TRBJ2-1 TRBV27 CASSSHRSSYNEQFF
TRBJ2-1 TRBV28 CASSSPGTSAHNEQFF
TRBJ2-7 TRBV3-1/TRBV3-2 CASSQEERFPRRYEQYF
TRBJ2-1 TRBV4-1 CASSQGGTEYNEQFF
TRBJ1-3 TRBV2 CASRQGPGNTIYF
TRBJ1-2 TRBV15 CATSRDMVQLVDGYTF
TRBJ1-2 TRBV19 CASSIRSAYGYTF
TRBJ1-2 TRBV18 CASSRDSLGVDGYTF
TRBJ1-1 TRBV2 CASSDKTGENTEAFF
TRBJ1-4 TRBV4-3 CASSQDREGALKKLFF
TRBJ1-2 TRBV28 CASSQGASTYGYTF
TRBJ2-3 TRBV29-1 CSVEDQNRDTQYF
TRBJ2-3 TRBV7-2 CASSSEGRGLIDTQYF
TRBJ1-6 TRBV7-2 CASSLTLGMGGSPLHF
TRBJ2-1 TRBV7-2 CASSLGPTSGEFF
TRBJ1-5 TRBV19 CASRPSYRGLYQPQHF
TRBJ2-3 TRBV28 CASSGTVGADTQYF
TRBJ1-1 TRBV18 CASSPRPGTFMNTEAFF
TRBJ1-6 TRBV6-5 CASSLSGAPLHF
TRBJ1-4 TRBV5-1 CASSKDRVGTNEKLFF
TRBJ2-1 TRBV7-9 CASSGRTGYNEQFF
TRBJ1-6 TRBV14 CASSQQVSNSPLHF
TRBJ1-4 TRBV30 CACTGGVGPYEKLFF
TRBJ1-6 TRBV3-1/TRBV3-2 CADGGGIDSPLHF
TRBJ1-6 TRBV4-1 CASSLQDGTGNSPLHF
TRBJ2-5 TRBV3-1/TRBV3-2 CASSQEPRETQYF
TRBJ2-2 TRBV19 CASNRDLNTGELFF
TRBJ2-5 TRBV18 CASSPIQGASLETQYF
TRBJ2-1 TRBV6-2/TRBV6-3 CASSYPPGLAGGLSSYNEQFF
TRBJ2-7 TRBV27 CASRSSGTHEQYF
TRBJ2-2 TRBV28 CASSTGQSTGELFF
TRBJ2-1 TRBV7-2 CASSRGNEQFF
TRBJ2-7 TRBV5-1 CASSTGTSGRYEQYF
TRBJ1-1 TRBV6-5 CASSYSGGRGNTEAFF
TRBJ2-7 TRBV12-3/TRBV12-4 CASTLTSGEQYF
TRBJ2-5 TRBV3-1/TRBV3-2 CASSPLLGVETQYF
TRBJ2-5 TRBV19 CASSVAGQGNYETQYF
TRBJ1-2 TRBV29-1 CSAKAEGESYTF
TRBJ2-3 TRBV4-3 CASSQSRTSEDTQYF
TRBJ1-1 TRBV19 CASSTARNTEAFF
TRBJ1-5 TRBV29-1 CSVGGPGEPQHF
TRBJ1-3 TRBV28 CASTWTGGFGNTIYF
TRBJ2-3 TRBV30 CAWTGKDTQYF
TRBJ1-6 TRBV27 CASSLTPTYNSPLHF
TRBJ1-2 TRBV5-1 CASSLKQGIGYTF